These 28 T cell receptor beta chains originate from one sample sequenced in a study of T cells in Graves' hyperthyroidism and ophthalmopathy. Amplified TCR beta CDR3 regions came from RNA transcripts. When the TCR CDR3 underwent first-round RT-PCR, the HTBI primer set was used. TCRdb reprocessed the multiplex PCR reads via MiXCR and lists one record per CDR3 protein. The sample contains approximately 600,000 distinct CDR3 sequences, 20% to 25% of which appear only once. Sequenced input: blood. Receptors originate from a man younger than 40 with Graves' ophthalmopathy.

The rearrangement uses TRBV5-6 and TRBJ2-2, with 7 bases fitting TRBD1. The CDR3 sequence is 16 residues long. V shed 5 bases and J 3 bases; nucleotides not matched to a gene: 10. Looked up from germline, CDR1 is SGHDT and CDR2 is YYEEEE. CDR3 amino acids: CASRRLDRVDTGELFF. In DNA form, the CDR3 reads TGTGCCAGCAGGAGACTTGACAGGGTAGACACCGGGGAGCTGTTTTTT.

The chain carries TRBV24-1 and TRBJ1-5; D is uncertain. Trimming took 0 bases from V and 7 from J, leaving 6 bases between them. Per germline, CDR1 KGHDR and CDR2 SFDVKD. This CDR3 comprises 13 residues. The chain's CDR3 is CATSDLRRQPQHF. Written as DNA, the CDR3 is TGTGCCACCAGTGATTTGAGGCGGCAGCCCCAGCATTTT.

This clonotype appeared many times. V is TRBV6-1 and J is TRBJ1-4; D ambiguous. Trimming left V 9 bases short and J 4 bases short, with 12 bases between. This CDR3 contains 13 residues. In germline, CDR1 is MNHNS, CDR2 SASEGT. The CDR3 sequence is CASRRQVNEKLFF. DNA of the CDR3: TGTGCCAGTCGTCGGCAGGTTAATGAAAAACTGTTTTTT.

This clonotype turned up a few times. V usage is TRBV5-1 and J usage is TRBJ2-1; 11 positions agree with TRBD1. The J segment lost 7 bases and the V segment lost 0 bases, leaving 3 bases of the junction unmatched. There are 15 residues in the CDR3. The germline CDR1 and CDR2 sequences are SGHRS and YFSETQ. This CDR3 is CASSLGTGGFNEQFF. CDR3 DNA sequence: TGCGCCAGCAGCTTGGGGACAGGGGGCTTTAATGAGCAGTTCTTC.

The rearrangement links TRBV19 to TRBJ1-5; no reliable D call. Germline CDR1 and CDR2: LNHDA and SQIVND (reference sequence). This CDR3 is 15 amino acids long. Trimming left V 6 bases short and J 3 bases short, with 15 bases between. CDR3 in amino acids: CASRLRGESNQPQHF. The CDR3 DNA is TGTGCCAGTAGACTCCGTGGGGAATCCAATCAGCCCCAGCATTTT. The variable domain in full, completed from reference TRBV19 and TRBJ1-5, reads DGGITQSPKYLFRKEGQNVTLSCEQNLNHDAMYWYRQDPGQGLRLIYYSQIVNDFQKGDIAEGYSVSREKKESFPLTVTSAQKNPTAFYLCASRLRGESNQPQHFGDGTRLSIL.

The genes are TRBV11-1 and TRBJ2-1, with 9 bases fitting TRBD2. In germline, CDR1 is SGHAT, CDR2 FQDESV (reference sequence). The CDR3 is 16 amino acids. The trim removed 1 base at V and 2 bases at J, leaving 3 bases unmatched. The CDR3 coding sequence is TGTGCCAGCAGCTTAGATTTAGCGGGGGCCTACAATGAGCAGTTCTTC. Protein sequence: CASSLDLAGAYNEQFF.

This chain connects TRBV7-2 to TRBJ2-1, with TRBD2 matching over 8 bases. The CDR3 has 17 residues. V trimming: 4 bases; J trimming: 2 bases; junction bases outside the gene matches: 10. Germline values: CDR1 SGHTA, CDR2 FQGNSA. Written as DNA, the CDR3 is TGTGCCAGCAGCTCGTTAAGCGGGAGAAGGACCTACAATGAGCAGTTCTTC. Translated: CASSSLSGRRTYNEQFF.

This clonotype was observed a handful of times. The chain recombines TRBV6-1 with TRBJ1-2; the D gene is possibly TRBD1 (6 bases). The CDR3 runs 16 residues. Looked up from germline, CDR1 is MNHNS and CDR2 is SASEGT. Trimming cost V 5 bases and J 7 bases, with 23 bases left between them. CDR3 sequence reads: CASSSRGSIGAGGYTF. The CDR3 coding sequence is TGTGCCAGCAGTTCTAGGGGGAGCATTGGGGCGGGTGGCTACACCTTC.

This chain uses TRBV24-1 with TRBJ2-1, with 11 bases matching TRBD2. The junction had 2 bases not matched to a gene; V was cut back by 8 bases and J by 0 bases. CDR1 is KGHDR, CDR2 SFDVKD, per germline. The CDR3 loop spans 15 amino acids. The CDR3 nucleotides read TGTGCCACCAACCTAGCGGGAGGCTCCTACAATGAGCAGTTCTTC. It specifies CATNLAGGSYNEQFF.

The chain employs TRBV20-1 and TRBJ2-1; D not resolved. V gave up 6 bases and J gave up 2 bases, with 11 bases separating them. The V gene's germline CDR1 is DFQATT and CDR2 SNEGSKA (reference sequence). The CDR3 sequence is 13 residues long. The CDR3 DNA reads as TGCAGTGCCCGGAGTGTTACCTACAATGAGCAGTTCTTC. Its protein is CSARSVTYNEQFF.

This clonotype has at least ten counts. The V call is TRBV14, the J call TRBJ2-7; D might be TRBD2 (5 bases). CDR1 and CDR2 from the germline V gene are SGHDN and FVKESK. The CDR3 spans 15 residues. V gave up 1 base and J gave up 2 bases, with 12 bases separating them. The CDR3 sequence is CASSQASGLAYEQYF. The CDR3 nucleotides read TGTGCCAGCAGCCAAGCGAGCGGCTTGGCCTACGAGCAGTACTTC.

The V gene is TRBV20-1, the J gene TRBJ2-3, with D possibly TRBD2 on 5 matching bases. In germline, CDR1 is DFQATT, CDR2 SNEGSKA (reference sequence). CDR3 length equals 15 residues. The V gene lost 3 bases and the J gene lost 5 bases, with 18 bases spanning the gap. CDR3: CSARPLKSSRDTQYF. The CDR3 region has the DNA TGCAGTGCTAGGCCCCTGAAGTCTAGCCGAGATACGCAGTATTTT.

This clonotype was detected ten times or more. The chain links TRBV27 to TRBJ2-6; D not resolved. The CDR3 has 14 amino acids. The V and J ends lost 0 bases and 4 bases respectively, with 4 bases between them. Germline loops: CDR1 MNHEY, CDR2 SMNVEV (reference sequence). For the CDR3, the DNA is TGTGCCAGCAGTTTATCGGGGGGGGCCAACGTCCTGACTTTC. Translated, it gives CASSLSGGANVLTF.

This clonotype was found many times. The chain recombines TRBV28 with TRBJ1-1, with D perhaps TRBD1 (5 bases). V gave up 7 bases and J gave up 4 bases, with 13 bases separating them. The CDR3 loop spans 13 amino acids. CDR1 and CDR2 (germline): MDHEN, SYDVKM. The CDR3 sequence: CASTGAPGTEAFF. DNA for the CDR3: TGTGCCAGCACCGGGGCACCGGGCACTGAAGCTTTCTTT.

This clonotype was seen only once. J is TRBJ2-3 and V is TRBV30; D is unresolved. The CDR3 runs to 14 residues. CDR1 and CDR2 (germline): GTSNPN, SVGIG (reference sequence). Trimming cost V 2 bases and J 2 bases, with 11 bases left between them. DNA for the CDR3: TGTGCCTGGAGTCGTCCCGAACACACAGATACGCAGTATTTT. This gives the protein CAWSRPEHTDTQYF.

In its sample, this clonotype was seen a few times. The chain has TRBV29-1 and TRBJ2-1; 11 bases are shared with TRBD1. The CDR3 covers 13 residues. V dropped 6 bases and J dropped 3; count of bases not matched to a gene: 1. Germline assignment: CDR1 SQVTM and CDR2 ANQGSEA. The CDR3: CSVGTGGYNEQFF. As DNA, the CDR3 is TGCAGCGTGGGGACAGGGGGCTACAATGAGCAGTTCTTC.

This clonotype was seen more than once but under ten times. This chain uses TRBV24-1 with TRBJ2-1; no reliable D call. CDR1 and CDR2 from the germline V gene are KGHDR and SFDVKD. This CDR3 contains 12 residues. Trimming shortened V by 10 bases and J by 8 bases, and 14 bases separated the two germline ends. CDR3 coding DNA: TGTGCCACTGGCGGCGCGGTCGATGAGCAGTTCTTC. It is translated as CATGGAVDEQFF.

A few counts support this clonotype. The rearrangement links TRBV6-1 to TRBJ2-7; 7 bases fit TRBD2. The CDR3 is made up of 12 amino acids. J gave up 4 bases and V 10 bases, and 7 bases lay outside the gene matches. The germline CDR1 and CDR2 sequences are MNHNS and SASEGT. The CDR3 bases are TGTGCCACCGCCGGGGGAGGGTACGAGCAGTACTTC. It codes for CATAGGGYEQYF.

This clonotype was counted only a few times. The chain links TRBV28 to TRBJ1-4, with D possibly TRBD1 on 6 matching bases. Germline V gives CDR1 MDHEN, CDR2 SYDVKM. CDR3 length: 15 amino acids. The V end was cut by 5 bases, the J end by 8 bases, with 18 bases between. The CDR3 region has the DNA TGTGCCAGCAGTGCCCCAGGGGACAATCGGGAAAAACTGTTTTTT. It translates to CASSAPGDNREKLFF.

In this sample, this clonotype turned up a few times. The chain links TRBV4-3 to TRBJ2-5; 10 bases fit TRBD1. The length of the CDR3 is 17 residues. Germline-derived CDR1 and CDR2 are LGHNA and YSLEER. Losses at the gene ends were 2 bases for V and 1 base for J; bases not matched to a gene: 7. The CDR3 region is CASSQFGGQGTQETQYF. CDR3 coding DNA: TGCGCCAGCAGCCAATTCGGGGGACAGGGGACCCAAGAGACCCAGTACTTC.

This clonotype was counted at least ten times. V is TRBV28 and J is TRBJ2-4, with TRBD2 matching 7 bases. Losses at the gene ends were 4 bases for V and 8 bases for J; bases not matched to a gene: 8. Germline lookup yields CDR1 MDHEN and CDR2 SYDVKM. The CDR3 consists of 14 residues. CDR3 sequence (DNA): TGTGCCAGCAGTTCCACGCGGGGGATGGACATTCAGTACTTC. Protein product: CASSSTRGMDIQYF.

At least ten counts were recorded for this clonotype. The chain employs TRBV7-9 and TRBJ2-5; D unclear. Trimming stripped 3 bases from V and 9 bases from J, with 8 bases between. The germline CDR1 and CDR2 sequences are SEHNR and FQNEAQ (reference sequence). The CDR3 runs 11 residues. CDR3 DNA sequence: TGTGCCAGCAGCTTCAACGAGGCCCAGTACTTC. Protein: CASSFNEAQYF.

The chain employs TRBV14 and TRBJ1-2, with 8 bases fitting TRBD1. Trimming removed 1 base from V and 8 bases from J; junction bases left unmatched: 6. CDR3 length: 14 amino acids. Germline loops: CDR1 SGHDN, CDR2 FVKESK. Here the CDR3 reads CASSQGGQGVGYTF. CDR3 nucleotide sequence: TGTGCCAGCAGCCAAGGAGGACAGGGAGTAGGCTACACCTTC.

This clonotype has at least ten counts. The rearrangement uses TRBV5-1 and TRBJ2-1; D might be TRBD1 (7 bases). V was shortened by 0 bases and J by 4 bases, with 11 bases between the two germline ends. Germline loops: CDR1 SGHRS, CDR2 YFSETQ. The CDR3 totals 15 residues. CDR3 residues: CASSLVAGGYNEQFF. CDR3 DNA: TGCGCCAGCAGCTTGGTGGCAGGGGGGTACAATGAGCAGTTCTTC.

This clonotype has more than one count but fewer than ten. This chain connects TRBV5-1 to TRBJ2-7; TRBD2 matches 9 bases. V was pared by 1 base and J by 5 bases, with 10 bases of the junction left unmatched. The CDR3 is made up of 16 amino acids. Looked up from germline, CDR1 is SGHRS and CDR2 is YFSETQ. The CDR3 region has the DNA TGCGCCAGCAGCTTGCCCCCGGCGGGAGGGCCACACGAGCAGTACTTC. Residues: CASSLPPAGGPHEQYF.

The chain has TRBV6-1 and TRBJ1-4; D is possibly TRBD1 (5 bases). Trimming shortened V by 1 base and J by 2 bases, and 8 bases separated the two germline ends. CDR3 length: 15 residues. Germline lookup yields CDR1 MNHNS and CDR2 SASEGT. CDR3 nucleotides: TGTGCCAGCAGTGAAGGTCCAGGGACTAATGAAAAACTGTTTTTT. This encodes CASSEGPGTNEKLFF.

This clonotype was seen a few times. The V call is TRBV7-6, the J call TRBJ2-7; 9 nucleotides match TRBD2. The ends lost 3 bases at V and 5 bases at J; junction bases unmatched: 8. Per the germline V gene, CDR1 is SGHVS and CDR2 is FNYEAQ. This CDR3 spans 15 amino acids. The CDR3 DNA is TGTGCCAGCAGCTTCTGGCGGGAGGGCTTTCACGAGCAGTACTTC. Protein: CASSFWREGFHEQYF.

This clonotype was picked up a small number of times. The CDR3 sequence: CASSPTGGNEQYF. The CDR3 coding sequence is TGTGCCAGCTCACCAACAGGGGGGAACGAGCAGTACTTC. The chain employs TRBV18 and TRBJ2-7; 8 positions match TRBD1. The CDR3 has 13 residues. The germline CDR1 and CDR2 sequences are KGHSH and LQKENI. V lost 2 bases, J lost 5 bases, and 2 bases stayed unmatched.